Listed below are T cell receptor beta chains from one sample, sequenced in a study of blood T cell repertoires in COVID-19. The data were produced by immunoSEQ multiplex PCR, yet TCRdb's version contains in-frame clones alone and is incomplete. The sample carries under 350,000 clones, roughly 85% recorded once. Material for sequencing was peripheral blood. The source of these receptors is a woman in her 70s with acute or convalescent COVID-19. The CDR3 runs from the conserved cysteine through the conserved F or W.

cdr3_aa j_call v_call
CATIGTGSNEQFF TRBJ2-1 TRBV24-1
CASSRRRGPHEQFF TRBJ2-1 TRBV2
CASSLGQANTEAFF TRBJ1-1 TRBV5-1
CASSYRGQGQRYEQYF TRBJ2-7 TRBV6-2/TRBV6-3
CATSSPSGGDTQYF TRBJ2-3 TRBV15
CASSPGTGTSGANVLTF TRBJ2-6 TRBV11-3
CASSYSGQGTGSPLHF TRBJ1-6 TRBV6-5
CASSWTRTDTQYF TRBJ2-3 TRBV7-2
CASSANAGNSEAFF TRBJ1-1 TRBV5-6
CASGLGRGSYNEQFF TRBJ2-1 TRBV12-5
CASTPGGSYSYEQYF TRBJ2-7 TRBV6-5
CASRSRIKQNTYSNQPQHF TRBJ1-5 TRBV27
CASSLGPRQGEVFF TRBJ2-2 TRBV7-6
CASSPRRNTEAFF TRBJ1-1 TRBV19
CASSLGAHREGEQFF TRBJ2-1 TRBV7-8
CASSHPGNTGELFF TRBJ2-2 TRBV19